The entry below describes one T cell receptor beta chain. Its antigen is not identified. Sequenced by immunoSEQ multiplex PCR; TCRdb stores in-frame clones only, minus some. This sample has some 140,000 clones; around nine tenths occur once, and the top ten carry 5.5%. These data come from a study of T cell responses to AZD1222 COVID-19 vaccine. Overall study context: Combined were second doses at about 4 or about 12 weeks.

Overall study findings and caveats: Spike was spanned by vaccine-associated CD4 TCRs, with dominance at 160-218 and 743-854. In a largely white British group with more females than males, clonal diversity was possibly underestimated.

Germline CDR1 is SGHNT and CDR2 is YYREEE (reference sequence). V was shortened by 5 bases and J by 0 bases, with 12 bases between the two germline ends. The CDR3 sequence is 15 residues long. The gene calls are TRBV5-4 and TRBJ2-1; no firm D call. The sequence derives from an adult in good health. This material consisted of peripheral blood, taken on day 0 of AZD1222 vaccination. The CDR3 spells CASSLDISSYNEQFF. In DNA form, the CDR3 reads TGTGCCAGCAGTCTCGACATAAGCTCCTACAATGAGCAGTTCTTC.